This T cell receptor (beta chain) was retrieved from a study of blood T cell repertoires in COVID-19. Study as a whole: Both acute and convalescent COVID-19 samples were obtained from the United States, Italy and Spain. Sources were T cells, B-cell-depleted T cells, or PBMCs; the material itself was cDNA or gDNA.

Per the original data handling: Estimates of nucleated cell counts were drawn from the amplification of reference gene primers. Profiled with immunoSEQ multiplex PCR; TCRdb holds only in-frame clones, not every one. D and trimming were read from the DNA, whereas the V and J calls and clone size are those reported in that table. Of more than 150,000 clones in the sample, approximately 83% are singletons; the top ten hold roughly 2.8%. Sequenced material: peripheral blood. This TCR was recovered from a woman aged 55-70 years with acute or convalescent COVID-19.

The CDR3 loop is CASSRDRGTTEAFF. CDR3 nucleotide sequence: TGTGCCAGCAGTCGGGACAGGGGGACCACTGAAGCTTTCTTT. The chain uses TRBV27 and TRBJ1-1; 11 positions agree with TRBD1. The germline gives CDR1 MNHEY, CDR2 SMNVEV (reference sequence). J was trimmed by 4 bases and V by 5 bases; bases with no gene match: 3. The CDR3 length is 14 residues.